These 10 T cell receptor beta chains came from one sample sequenced in a study of T cells in Graves' hyperthyroidism and ophthalmopathy (dated by TCRdb to about 2019). The method behind the library was multiplex PCR. Data came from an Illumina HiSeq 2000. TCR beta CDR3 regions were amplified from RNA transcripts. A first-round RT-PCR of the TCR CDR3 used the HTBI primer set with the Qiagen OneStep RT-PCR kit. Using fastp trimming at Q25 and MiXCR clonotype assembly, TCRdb reanalyzed the public sequencing data and kept in-frame beta chains. Merged by CDR3 protein, the rows form single entries marked with the most common genes and DNA. For this sample the table gives 300,000 to 350,000 distinct CDR3 sequences, of which roughly 21% were detected only once. Around half of the sample is taken by the ten largest. Sequenced sample: blood. The receptor set was obtained from a woman in her forties or fifties with Graves' hyperthyroidism.

This clonotype was counted at least ten times. V gene TRBV28 combines with J gene TRBJ1-2; 8 bases align to TRBD1. The V gene's germline CDR1 is MDHEN and CDR2 SYDVKM. This CDR3 has 19 residues. The V segment lost 2 bases and the J segment 2 bases; nucleotides outside the gene matches: 16. Written as DNA, the CDR3 is TGTGCCAGCAGTTTACCGATAATGTCGGGGCAGGGGGCGAACTATGGCTACACCTTC. Its protein is CASSLPIMSGQGANYGYTF.

The chain links TRBV14 to TRBJ2-1; no clear D gene. Germline loops: CDR1 SGHDN, CDR2 FVKESK. Trimming took off 0 bases at V and 9 bases at J, with 15 bases between the two ends. The CDR3 loop spans 15 amino acids. In nucleotides, the CDR3 is TGTGCCAGCAGCCAAGATGATTTGGTGGGCAGTGAGCAGTTCTTC. Its protein is CASSQDDLVGSEQFF.

This clonotype has at least ten counts. In nucleotides, the CDR3 is TGTGCCAGCAGTTTCGGGCGGGAGCGCTCCTACGAGCAGTACTTC. Translation: CASSFGRERSYEQYF. The genes are TRBV28 and TRBJ2-7; 7 nucleotides match TRBD2. The CDR3 is 15 amino acids. Trimming took 3 bases from V and 0 from J; bases not matched to a gene: 5. Germline V gene sequence: CDR1 MDHEN, CDR2 SYDVKM.

Notes on this clonotype: A clone one base away is much larger, so this may be a read error. V is TRBV6-9 and J is TRBJ1-1; D gene ambiguous. CDR3 size: 14 residues. V was trimmed by 8 bases and J by 1 base, leaving 14 bases between them. Per germline, CDR1 MNHGY and CDR2 SVAAGI. The CDR3 DNA sequence: TGTGCCAGCGGTTTGTCCCATGGGAACACTGAAGCTTTCTTT. Its protein product is CASGLSHGNTEAFF.

This clonotype appeared many times. V usage is TRBV10-3 and J usage is TRBJ2-1; D remains unclear. Trimming shortened V by 6 bases and J by 5 bases, and 14 bases separated the two germline ends. The CDR3 is made up of 14 amino acids. Germline values: CDR1 ENHRY, CDR2 SYGVKD. The CDR3 bases are TGTGCCATCAGCCCGGGCCGACAAAACAATGAGCAGTTCTTC. Amino acids: CAISPGRQNNEQFF.

This clonotype has at least ten counts. The chain is built from TRBV7-3 and TRBJ2-2, with D possibly matching TRBD2 (6 bases). Trimming pared 5 bases from V and 1 base from J, leaving 11 bases between. Germline lookup yields CDR1 SGHTA and CDR2 FQGTGA. The CDR3 extends over 15 amino acids. The CDR3, as DNA: TGTGCCAGCAGCCGTCTGGGGGGGAACACCGGGGAGCTGTTTTTT. Its translation: CASSRLGGNTGELFF.

This clonotype was counted ten times or more. This sequence joins TRBV7-9 and TRBJ1-5; the match to TRBD1 covers 9 bases. This CDR3 spans 14 amino acids. Germline values: CDR1 SEHNR, CDR2 FQNEAQ (reference sequence). J was trimmed by 5 bases and V by 5 bases; bases with no gene match: 4. The CDR3 DNA is TGTGCCAGCAGCCGGGGACAGGGCTATCAGCCCCAGCATTTT. The encoded protein is CASSRGQGYQPQHF.

This clonotype was found a few times. A much larger clone is a single base away; this may be a read error. The CDR3 here is CASSRGTGYGHTF. The DNA of the CDR3 is TGTGCCAGCAGCCGAGGGACAGGGTATGGCCACACCTTC. The genes are TRBV12-3 or TRBV12-4 and TRBJ1-2; TRBD1 agrees at 9 bases. This CDR3 spans 13 amino acids.

V gene TRBV5-4 combines with J gene TRBJ2-4; the D gene is possibly TRBD1 (6 bases). Germline V gene sequence: CDR1 SGHNT, CDR2 YYREEE (reference sequence). V was pared by 4 bases and J by 0 bases, with 14 bases between. The CDR3 is 16 amino acids. CDR3 loop: CASSPRQELAKNIQYF. CDR3 DNA sequence: TGTGCCAGCAGCCCAAGACAGGAACTAGCCAAAAACATTCAGTACTTC.

The sample holds many counts of this clonotype. J is TRBJ2-7 and V is TRBV12-3 or TRBV12-4, with no clear D. The ends were cut back, 6 bases at V and 5 bases at J, with 14 bases in the middle. The CDR3 is made up of 13 amino acids. CDR3 in DNA: TGTGCCAGCAGCCAGTTTAGAGGCCACGAGCAGTACTTC. Its translation is CASSQFRGHEQYF.